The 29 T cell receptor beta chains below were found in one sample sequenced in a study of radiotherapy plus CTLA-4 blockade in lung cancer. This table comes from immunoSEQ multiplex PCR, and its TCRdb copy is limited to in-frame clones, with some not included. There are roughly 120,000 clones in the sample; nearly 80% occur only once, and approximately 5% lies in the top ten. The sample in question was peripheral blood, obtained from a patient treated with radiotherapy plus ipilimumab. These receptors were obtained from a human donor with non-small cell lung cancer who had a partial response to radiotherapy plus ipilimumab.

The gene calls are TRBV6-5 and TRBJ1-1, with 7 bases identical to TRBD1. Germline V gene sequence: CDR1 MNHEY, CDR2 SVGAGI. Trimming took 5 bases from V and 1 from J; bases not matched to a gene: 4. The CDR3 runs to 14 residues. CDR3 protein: CASSRQGSNTEAFF. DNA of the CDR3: TGTGCCAGCAGTCGACAGGGATCGAACACTGAAGCTTTCTTT.

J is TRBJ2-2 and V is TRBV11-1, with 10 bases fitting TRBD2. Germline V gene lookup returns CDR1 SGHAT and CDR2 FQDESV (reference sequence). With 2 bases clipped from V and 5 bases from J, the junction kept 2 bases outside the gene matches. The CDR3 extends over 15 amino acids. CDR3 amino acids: CASSLLAGGTGELFF. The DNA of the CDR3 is TGTGCCAGCAGCTTATTAGCGGGAGGAACCGGGGAGCTGTTTTTT.

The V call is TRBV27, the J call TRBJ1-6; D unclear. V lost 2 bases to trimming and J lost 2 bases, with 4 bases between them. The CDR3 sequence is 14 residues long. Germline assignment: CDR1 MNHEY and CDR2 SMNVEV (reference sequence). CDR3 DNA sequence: TGTGCCAGCAGTTTAGGAGCCTATAATTCACCCCTCCACTTT. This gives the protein CASSLGAYNSPLHF.

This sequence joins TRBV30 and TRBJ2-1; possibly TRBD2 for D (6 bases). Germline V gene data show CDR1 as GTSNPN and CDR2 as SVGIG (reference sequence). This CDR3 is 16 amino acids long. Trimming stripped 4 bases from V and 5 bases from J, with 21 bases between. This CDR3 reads CAWTLKRAGSDNEQFF. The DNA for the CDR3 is TGTGCCTGGACCCTTAAACGAGCGGGTTCAGACAATGAGCAGTTCTTC.

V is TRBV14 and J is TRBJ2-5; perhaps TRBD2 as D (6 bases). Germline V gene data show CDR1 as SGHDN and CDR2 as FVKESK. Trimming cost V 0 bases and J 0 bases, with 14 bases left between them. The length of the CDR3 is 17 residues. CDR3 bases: TGTGCCAGCAGCCAAGAGGAGCCTAGCGCTTACCAAGAGACCCAGTACTTC. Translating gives CASSQEEPSAYQETQYF.

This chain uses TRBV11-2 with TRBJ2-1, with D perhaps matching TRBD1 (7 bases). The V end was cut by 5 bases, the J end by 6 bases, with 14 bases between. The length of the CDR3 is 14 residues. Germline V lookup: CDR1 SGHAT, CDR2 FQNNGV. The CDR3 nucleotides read TGTGCCAGCAGCCACAACAGGGGAGGCAATGAGCAGTTCTTC. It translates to CASSHNRGGNEQFF.

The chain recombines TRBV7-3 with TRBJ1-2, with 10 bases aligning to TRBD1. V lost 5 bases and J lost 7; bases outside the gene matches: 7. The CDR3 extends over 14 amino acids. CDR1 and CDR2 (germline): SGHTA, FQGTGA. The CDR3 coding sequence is TGTGCCAGCAGCCCACGACAGGGGGCGGGTGGCTACACCTTC. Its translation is CASSPRQGAGGYTF.

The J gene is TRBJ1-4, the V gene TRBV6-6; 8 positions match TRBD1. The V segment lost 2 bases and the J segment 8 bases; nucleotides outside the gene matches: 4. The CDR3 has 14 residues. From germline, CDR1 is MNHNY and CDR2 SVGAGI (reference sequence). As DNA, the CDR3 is TGTGCCAGCAGTTACAGCAGGGGGCAAGAAAAACTGTTTTTT. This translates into CASSYSRGQEKLFF.

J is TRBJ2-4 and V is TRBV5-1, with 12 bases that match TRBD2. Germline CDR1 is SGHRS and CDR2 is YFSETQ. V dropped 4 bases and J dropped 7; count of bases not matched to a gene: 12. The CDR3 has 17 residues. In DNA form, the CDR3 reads TGCGCCAGCAGCCAAGGACTAGCGGGGTGGGTCGAGAACATTCAGTACTTC. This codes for CASSQGLAGWVENIQYF.

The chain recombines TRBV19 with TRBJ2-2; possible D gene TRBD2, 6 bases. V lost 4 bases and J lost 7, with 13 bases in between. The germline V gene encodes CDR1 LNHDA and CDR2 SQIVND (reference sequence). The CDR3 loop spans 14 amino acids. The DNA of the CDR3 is TGTGCCAGTAGTAGAGGAGGGAAGGGCGGGGAGCTGTTTTTT. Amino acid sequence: CASSRGGKGGELFF.

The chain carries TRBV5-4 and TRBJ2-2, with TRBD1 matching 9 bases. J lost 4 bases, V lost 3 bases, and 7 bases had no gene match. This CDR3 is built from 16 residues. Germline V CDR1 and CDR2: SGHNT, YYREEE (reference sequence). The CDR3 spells CASSSPGTGFTGELFF. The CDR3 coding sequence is TGTGCCAGCAGCTCTCCCGGGACAGGGTTCACCGGGGAGCTGTTTTTT. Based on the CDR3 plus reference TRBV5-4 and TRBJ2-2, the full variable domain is ETGVTQSPTHLIKTRGQQVTLRCSSQSGHNTVSWYQQALGQGPQFIFQYYREEENGRGNFPPRFSGLQFPNYSSELNVNALELDDSALYLCASSSPGTGFTGELFFGEGSRLTVL.

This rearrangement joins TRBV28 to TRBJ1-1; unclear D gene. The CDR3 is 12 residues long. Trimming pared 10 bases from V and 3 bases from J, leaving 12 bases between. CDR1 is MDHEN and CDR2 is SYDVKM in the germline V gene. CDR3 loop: CATESYDTEAFF. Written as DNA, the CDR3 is TGTGCCACCGAGAGTTATGACACTGAAGCTTTCTTT.

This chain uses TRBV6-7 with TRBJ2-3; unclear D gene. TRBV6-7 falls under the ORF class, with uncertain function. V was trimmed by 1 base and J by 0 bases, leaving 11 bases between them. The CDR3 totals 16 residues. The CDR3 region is CASSYFCDCSTDTQYF. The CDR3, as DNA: TGTGCCAGCAGTTACTTTTGCGACTGTAGCACAGATACGCAGTATTTT.

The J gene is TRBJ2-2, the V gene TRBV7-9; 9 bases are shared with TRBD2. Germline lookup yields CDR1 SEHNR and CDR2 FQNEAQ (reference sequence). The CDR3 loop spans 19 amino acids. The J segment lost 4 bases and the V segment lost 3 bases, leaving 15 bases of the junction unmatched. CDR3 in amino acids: CASSLPLTIAGESTGELFF. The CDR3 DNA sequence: TGTGCCAGCAGCTTGCCGTTAACCATAGCGGGAGAGAGCACCGGGGAGCTGTTTTTT.

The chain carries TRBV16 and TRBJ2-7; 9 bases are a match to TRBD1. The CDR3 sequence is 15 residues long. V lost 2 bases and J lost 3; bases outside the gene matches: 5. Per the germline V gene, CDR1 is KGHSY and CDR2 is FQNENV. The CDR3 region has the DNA TGTGCCAGCAGCCAAGAACAGGGGGCGAGCTACGAGCAGTACGTC. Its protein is CASSQEQGASYEQYV.

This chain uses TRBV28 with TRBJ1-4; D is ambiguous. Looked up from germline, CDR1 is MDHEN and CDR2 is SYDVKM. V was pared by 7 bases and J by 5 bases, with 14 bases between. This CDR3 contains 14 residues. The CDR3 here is CASTLARPNEKLFF. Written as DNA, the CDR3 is TGTGCCAGCACCCTAGCGAGGCCAAATGAAAAACTGTTTTTT.

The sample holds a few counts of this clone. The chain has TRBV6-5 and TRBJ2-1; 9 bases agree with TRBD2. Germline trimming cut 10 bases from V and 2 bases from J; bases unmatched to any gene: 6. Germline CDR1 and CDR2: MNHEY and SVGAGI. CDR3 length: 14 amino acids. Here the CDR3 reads CATQREATYNEQFF. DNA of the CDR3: TGTGCCACCCAGCGGGAGGCGACCTACAATGAGCAGTTCTTC.

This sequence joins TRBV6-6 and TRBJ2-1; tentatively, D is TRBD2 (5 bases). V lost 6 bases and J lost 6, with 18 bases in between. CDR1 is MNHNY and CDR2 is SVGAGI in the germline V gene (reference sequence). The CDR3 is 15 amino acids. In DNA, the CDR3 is TGTGCCAGCAGGCCAGAGATCCGCCGGGGCAATGAGCAGTTCTTC. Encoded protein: CASRPEIRRGNEQFF.

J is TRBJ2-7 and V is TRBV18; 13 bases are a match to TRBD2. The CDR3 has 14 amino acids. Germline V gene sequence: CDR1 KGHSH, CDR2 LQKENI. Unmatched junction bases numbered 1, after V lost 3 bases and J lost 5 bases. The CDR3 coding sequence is TGTGCCAGCTCACCGGGACTAGCGGGACACGAGCAGTACGTC. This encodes CASSPGLAGHEQYV.

The CDR3 DNA follows: TGTGCCAGCAGCTTCCTTGGGGGGGATTACGAGCAGTACTTC. It specifies CASSFLGGDYEQYF. This chain connects TRBV5-5 to TRBJ2-7, with 7 bases fitting TRBD2. Trimming at V came to 2 bases and at J to 4 bases, leaving 6 bases not matched to a gene. Germline-derived CDR1 and CDR2 are SGHKS and YYEKEE (reference sequence). The CDR3 is made up of 14 amino acids.

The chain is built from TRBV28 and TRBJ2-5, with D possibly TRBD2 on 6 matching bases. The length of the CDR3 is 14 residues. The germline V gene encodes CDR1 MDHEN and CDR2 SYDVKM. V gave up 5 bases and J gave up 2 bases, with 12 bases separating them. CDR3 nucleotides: TGTGCCAGCAGTGAAGCGGGCTTACAAGAGACCCAGTACTTC. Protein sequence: CASSEAGLQETQYF.

CDR3: CASSVSQEAYNSPLHF. CDR3 in DNA: TGTGCCAGCAGCGTTTCTCAGGAGGCCTATAATTCACCCCTCCACTTT. This sequence joins TRBV9 and TRBJ1-6, with D hard to call. The V and J ends lost 2 bases and 2 bases respectively, with 11 bases between them. Germline CDR1 and CDR2: SGDLS and YYNGEE. The CDR3 has 16 residues.

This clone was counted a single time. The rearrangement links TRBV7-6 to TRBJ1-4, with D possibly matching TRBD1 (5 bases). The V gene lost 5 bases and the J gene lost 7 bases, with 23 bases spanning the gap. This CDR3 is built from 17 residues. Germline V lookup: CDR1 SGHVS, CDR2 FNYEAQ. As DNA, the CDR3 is TGTGCCAGCAGCCCCGCCGGGGGAGATTTTAGTGTTGAAAAACTGTTTTTT. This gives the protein CASSPAGGDFSVEKLFF.

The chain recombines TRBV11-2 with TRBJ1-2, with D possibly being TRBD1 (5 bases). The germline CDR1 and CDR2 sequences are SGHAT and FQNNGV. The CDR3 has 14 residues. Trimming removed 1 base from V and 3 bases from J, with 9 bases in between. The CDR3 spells CASSLGPGDYGYTF. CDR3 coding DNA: TGTGCCAGCAGCTTAGGGCCGGGGGACTATGGCTACACCTTC.

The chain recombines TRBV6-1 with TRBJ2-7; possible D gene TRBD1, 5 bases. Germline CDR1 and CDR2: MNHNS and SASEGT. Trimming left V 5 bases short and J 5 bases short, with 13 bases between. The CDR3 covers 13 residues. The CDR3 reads CASSSSGFHEQYF. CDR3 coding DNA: TGTGCCAGCAGTTCCTCAGGGTTCCACGAGCAGTACTTC.

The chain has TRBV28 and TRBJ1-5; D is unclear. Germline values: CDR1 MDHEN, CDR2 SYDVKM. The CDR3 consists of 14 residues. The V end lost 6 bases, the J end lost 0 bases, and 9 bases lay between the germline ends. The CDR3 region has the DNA TGTGCCAGCAGCAGGACTGCTAGCAATCAGCCCCAGCATTTT. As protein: CASSRTASNQPQHF. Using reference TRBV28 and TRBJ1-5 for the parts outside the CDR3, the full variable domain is DVKVTQSSRYLVKRTGEKVFLECVQDMDHENMFWYRQDPGLGLRLIYFSYDVKMKEKGDIPEGYSVSREKKERFSLILESASTNQTSMYLCASSRTASNQPQHFGDGTRLSIL.

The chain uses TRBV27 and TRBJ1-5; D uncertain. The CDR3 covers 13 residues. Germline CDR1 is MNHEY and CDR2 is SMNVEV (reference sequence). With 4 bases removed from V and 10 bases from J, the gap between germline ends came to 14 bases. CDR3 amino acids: CASSSGFTNPQHF. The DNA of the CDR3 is TGTGCCAGCAGTTCGGGTTTCACTAACCCCCAGCATTTT.

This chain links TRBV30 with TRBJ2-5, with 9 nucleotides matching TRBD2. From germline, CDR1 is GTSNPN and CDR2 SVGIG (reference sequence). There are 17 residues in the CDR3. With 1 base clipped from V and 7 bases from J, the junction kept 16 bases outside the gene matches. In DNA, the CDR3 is TGTGCCTGGAGTGGCGAGCTAGCGGGATCCGCCCCAGGGACCCAGTACTTC. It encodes CAWSGELAGSAPGTQYF.

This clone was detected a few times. The DNA of the CDR3 is TGTGCCAGCAGTGGACCGGGGACAGGGACACTGTTTTTT. Protein sequence: CASSGPGTGTLFF. The chain uses TRBV28 and TRBJ1-4; 9 bases line up with TRBD1. Germline lookup yields CDR1 MDHEN and CDR2 SYDVKM. The V gene end was trimmed by 5 bases and the J gene end by 13 bases; junction bases not matched to a gene: 8. This CDR3 is built from 13 residues.